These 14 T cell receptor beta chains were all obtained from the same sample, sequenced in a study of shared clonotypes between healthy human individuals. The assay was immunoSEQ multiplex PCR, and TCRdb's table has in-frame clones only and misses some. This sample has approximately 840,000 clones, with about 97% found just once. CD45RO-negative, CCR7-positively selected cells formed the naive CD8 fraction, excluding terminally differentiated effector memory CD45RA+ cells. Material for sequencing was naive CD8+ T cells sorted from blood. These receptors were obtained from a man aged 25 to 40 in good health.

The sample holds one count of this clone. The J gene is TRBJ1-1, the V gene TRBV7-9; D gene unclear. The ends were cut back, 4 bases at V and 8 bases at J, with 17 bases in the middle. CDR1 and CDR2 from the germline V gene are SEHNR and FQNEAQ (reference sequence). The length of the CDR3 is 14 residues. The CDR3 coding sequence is TGTGCCAGCAGCTCGCCCACGTCCGGTAGGGAAGCTTTCTTT. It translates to CASSSPTSGREAFF. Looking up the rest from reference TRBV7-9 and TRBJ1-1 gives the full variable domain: DTGVSQNPRHKITKRGQNVTFRCDPISEHNRLYWYRQTLGQGPEFLTYFQNEAQLEKSRLLSDRFSAERPKGSFSTLEIQRTEQGDSAMYLCASSSPTSGREAFFGQGTRLTVV.

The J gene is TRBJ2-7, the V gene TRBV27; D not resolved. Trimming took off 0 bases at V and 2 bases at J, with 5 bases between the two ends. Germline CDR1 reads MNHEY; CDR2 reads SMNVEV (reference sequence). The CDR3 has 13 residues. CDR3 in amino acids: CASSLSVTYEQYF. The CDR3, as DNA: TGTGCCAGCAGTTTATCGGTCACCTACGAGCAGTACTTC.

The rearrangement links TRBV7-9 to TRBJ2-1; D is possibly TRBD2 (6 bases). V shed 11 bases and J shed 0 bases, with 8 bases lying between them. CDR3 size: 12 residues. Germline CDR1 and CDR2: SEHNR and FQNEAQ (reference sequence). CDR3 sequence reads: CALGGSYNEQFF. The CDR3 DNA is TGTGCCTTGGGGGGCTCCTACAATGAGCAGTTCTTC.

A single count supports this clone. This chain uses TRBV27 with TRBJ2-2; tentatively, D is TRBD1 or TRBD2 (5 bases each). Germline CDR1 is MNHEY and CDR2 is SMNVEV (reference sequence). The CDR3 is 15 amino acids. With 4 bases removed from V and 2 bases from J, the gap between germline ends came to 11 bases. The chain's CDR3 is CASSYRGGNTGELFF. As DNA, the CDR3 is TGTGCCAGCAGTTACCGGGGCGGTAACACCGGGGAGCTGTTTTTT.

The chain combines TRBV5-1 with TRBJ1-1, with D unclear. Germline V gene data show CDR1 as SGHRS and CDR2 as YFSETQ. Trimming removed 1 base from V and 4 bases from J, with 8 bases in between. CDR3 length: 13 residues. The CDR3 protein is CASSLRPGTEAFF. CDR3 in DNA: TGCGCCAGCAGCTTGAGGCCGGGCACTGAAGCTTTCTTT.

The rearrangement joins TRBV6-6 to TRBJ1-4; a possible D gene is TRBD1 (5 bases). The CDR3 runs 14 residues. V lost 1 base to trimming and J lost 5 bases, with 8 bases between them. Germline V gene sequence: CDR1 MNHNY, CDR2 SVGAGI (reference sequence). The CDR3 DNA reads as TGTGCCAGCAGTTACTTACAGGAAAATGAAAAACTGTTTTTT. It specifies CASSYLQENEKLFF.

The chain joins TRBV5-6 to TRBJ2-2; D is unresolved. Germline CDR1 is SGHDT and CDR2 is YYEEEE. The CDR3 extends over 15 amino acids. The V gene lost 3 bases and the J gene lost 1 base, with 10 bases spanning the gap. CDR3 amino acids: CASSSPHQNTGELFF. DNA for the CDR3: TGTGCCAGCAGCTCCCCCCACCAGAACACCGGGGAGCTGTTTTTT.

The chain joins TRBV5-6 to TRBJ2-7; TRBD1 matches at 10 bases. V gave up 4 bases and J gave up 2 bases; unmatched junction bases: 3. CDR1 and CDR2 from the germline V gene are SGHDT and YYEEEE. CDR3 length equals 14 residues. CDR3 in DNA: TGTGCCAGCAGCCCGACAGGGGGCCCCTACGAGCAGTACTTC. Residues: CASSPTGGPYEQYF.

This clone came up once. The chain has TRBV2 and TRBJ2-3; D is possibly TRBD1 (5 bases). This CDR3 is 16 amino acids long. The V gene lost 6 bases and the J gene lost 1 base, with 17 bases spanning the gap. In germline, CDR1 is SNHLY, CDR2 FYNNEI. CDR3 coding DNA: TGTGCCAGCAGGGGGCCCGTGGGGCAGCGCACAGATACGCAGTATTTT. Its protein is CASRGPVGQRTDTQYF.

DNA of the CDR3: TGTGCCAGCACCCCACTAGGAGTAGCGGGACAAAGCACAGATACGCAGTATTTT. Residues: CASTPLGVAGQSTDTQYF. The rearrangement joins TRBV27 to TRBJ2-3; 8 positions match TRBD2. The CDR3 has 18 amino acids. From germline, CDR1 is MNHEY and CDR2 SMNVEV (reference sequence). V shed 7 bases and J 0 bases; nucleotides not matched to a gene: 15.

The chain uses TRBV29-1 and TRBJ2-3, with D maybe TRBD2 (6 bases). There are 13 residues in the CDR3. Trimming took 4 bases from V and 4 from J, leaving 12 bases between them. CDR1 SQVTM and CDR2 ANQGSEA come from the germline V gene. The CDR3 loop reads CSVVPLAPDTQYF. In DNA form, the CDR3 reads TGCAGCGTTGTCCCCCTAGCGCCAGATACGCAGTATTTT.

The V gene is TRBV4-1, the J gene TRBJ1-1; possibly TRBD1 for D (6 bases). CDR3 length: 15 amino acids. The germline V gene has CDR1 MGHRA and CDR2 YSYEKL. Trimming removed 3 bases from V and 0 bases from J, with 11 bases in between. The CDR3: CASSQRGTLNTEAFF. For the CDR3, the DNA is TGCGCCAGCAGCCAGAGGGGGACATTGAACACTGAAGCTTTCTTT.

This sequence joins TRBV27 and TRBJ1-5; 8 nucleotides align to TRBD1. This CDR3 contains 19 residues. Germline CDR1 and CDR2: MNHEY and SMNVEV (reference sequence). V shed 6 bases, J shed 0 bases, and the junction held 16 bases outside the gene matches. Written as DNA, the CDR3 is TGTGCCAGCAGAAAAATAGGGACAGGACCGGAACATAGCAATCAGCCCCAGCATTTT. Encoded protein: CASRKIGTGPEHSNQPQHF.

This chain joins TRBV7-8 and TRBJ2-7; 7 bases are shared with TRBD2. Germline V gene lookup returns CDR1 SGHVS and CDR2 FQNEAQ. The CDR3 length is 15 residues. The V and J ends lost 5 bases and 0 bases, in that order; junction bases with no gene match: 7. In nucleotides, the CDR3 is TGTGCCAGCAGCCCATATGGGGACTACTCCTACGAGCAGTACTTC. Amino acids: CASSPYGDYSYEQYF.